The 21 T cell receptor beta chains in this list originate from one sample, sequenced in a study of vaccination effects on CD4 cells after COVID-19. Cells that had been cultured for approximately eleven days were the source of isolated CD4+ T cells. Clones were sequenced by immunoSEQ multiplex PCR, and TCRdb holds only the in-frame ones, with some missing. This sample has roughly 30,000 clones; roughly 70% occur once, and the top ten carry 3.8%. For these receptors, no antigen is known. The material sequenced was CD4+ T cells from PBMCs cultured without peptide, taken before COVID-19 vaccination. All receptors derive from a human donor who received a COVID-19 vaccine.

V and J are TRBV6-1 and TRBJ2-7; tentatively, D is TRBD2 (6 bases). Trimming stripped 0 bases from V and 10 bases from J, with 13 bases between. CDR1 MNHNS and CDR2 SASEGT come from the germline V gene. This CDR3 contains 13 residues. Here the CDR3 reads CASSEAWGTGQYF. CDR3 DNA sequence: TGTGCCAGCAGTGAAGCCTGGGGGACTGGTCAGTACTTC.

The chain carries TRBV25-1 and TRBJ1-1; 9 bases fit TRBD1. This CDR3 comprises 16 residues. Germline values: CDR1 MGHDK, CDR2 SYGVNS. With V trimmed by 2 bases and J by 0 bases, 4 bases remained unmatched. The CDR3 DNA is TGTGCCAGCAGTGAACCGACAGGGGGGCTGAACACTGAAGCTTTCTTT. It translates to CASSEPTGGLNTEAFF.

CDR3 region: CSVGGRGGADEKLFF. The CDR3 bases are TGCAGCGTTGGAGGGAGAGGGGGAGCCGATGAAAAACTGTTTTTT. J is TRBJ1-4 and V is TRBV29-1; D possibly corresponds to TRBD1 (6 bases). Germline CDR1 is SQVTM and CDR2 is ANQGSEA. Deletions cut 4 bases from V and 6 bases from J, with 18 bases between. CDR3 length: 15 residues.

This clone was found a few times. The chain joins TRBV6-5 to TRBJ1-6; no clear D. This CDR3 spans 16 amino acids. Germline V gives CDR1 MNHEY, CDR2 SVGAGI. V was pared by 0 bases and J by 6 bases, with 12 bases between. For the CDR3, the DNA is TGTGCCAGCAGTTACTCCCAAGACGGCACTAATTCACCCCTCCACTTT. It is translated as CASSYSQDGTNSPLHF.

The J gene is TRBJ1-1, the V gene TRBV11-1; D is undetermined. V gave up 3 bases and J gave up 0 bases, with 8 bases separating them. The CDR3 runs to 14 residues. Germline CDR1 is SGHAT and CDR2 is FQDESV (reference sequence). CDR3 in DNA: TGTGCCAGCAGCTTGGCCAGATTGAACACTGAAGCTTTCTTT. Translated: CASSLARLNTEAFF. The full variable domain, completed using reference TRBV11-1 and TRBJ1-1, is EAEVAQSPRYKITEKSQAVAFWCDPISGHATLYWYRQILGQGPELLVQFQDESVVDDSQLPKDRFSAERLKGVDSTLKIQPAELGDSAMYLCASSLARLNTEAFFGQGTRLTVV.

J is TRBJ2-5 and V is TRBV7-7, with 13 bases identical to TRBD2. J lost 1 base, V lost 4 bases, and 6 bases had no gene match. Germline CDR1 reads SSHAT; CDR2 reads FNYEAQ (reference sequence). The CDR3 totals 17 residues. The DNA of the CDR3 is TGTGCCAGCAGCTCCCGGACTAGCGGGGGACGCCAAGAGACCCAGTACTTC. Encoded protein: CASSSRTSGGRQETQYF.

The chain joins TRBV11-2 to TRBJ1-5, with D maybe TRBD1 (5 bases). The germline V gene has CDR1 SGHAT and CDR2 FQNNGV. Trimming took 5 bases from V and 7 from J, leaving 15 bases between them. This CDR3 spans 14 amino acids. The CDR3 is CASSPIGAGQPQHF. For the CDR3, the DNA is TGTGCCAGCAGCCCAATCGGGGCCGGGCAGCCCCAGCATTTT.

The count of this clone is one. This chain connects TRBV15 to TRBJ2-1, with D maybe TRBD2 (6 bases). V was shortened by 0 bases and J by 10 bases, with 13 bases between the two germline ends. This CDR3 is 14 amino acids long. The germline V gene has CDR1 LNHNV and CDR2 YYDKDF (reference sequence). The CDR3 coding sequence is TGTGCCACCAGCAGAGAGACTAGGCTAGCGGAGCAGTTCTTC. This encodes CATSRETRLAEQFF. Full variable domain (outside the CDR3, taken from reference TRBV15 and TRBJ2-1): DAMVIQNPRYQVTQFGKPVTLSCSQTLNHNVMYWYQQKSSQAPKLLFHYYDKDFNNEADTPDNFQSRRPNTSFCFLDIRSPGLGDTAMYLCATSRETRLAEQFFGPGTRLTVL.

The rearrangement links TRBV18 to TRBJ1-3; D may be TRBD1 (5 bases). Germline-derived CDR1 and CDR2 are KGHSH and LQKENI. The CDR3 covers 15 residues. V was cut by 5 bases and J by 1 base, with 12 bases left in between. CDR3 nucleotide sequence: TGTGCCAGCTCATCAGGAGGGGTTTCTGGAAACACCATATATTTT. Translated: CASSSGGVSGNTIYF.

The CDR3 spells CASSAYSGANVLTF. DNA of the CDR3: TGTGCCAGCAGCGCGTACTCTGGGGCCAACGTCCTGACTTTC. This sequence joins TRBV9 and TRBJ2-6; D uncertain. The CDR3 runs 14 residues. V was clipped by 3 bases and J by 0 bases, with 4 bases between them. Looked up from germline, CDR1 is SGDLS and CDR2 is YYNGEE.

This clone occurred once. V usage is TRBV11-2 and J usage is TRBJ2-2; TRBD2 is a possible D gene (6 bases). In germline, CDR1 is SGHAT, CDR2 FQNNGV. V was shortened by 0 bases and J by 9 bases, with 17 bases between the two germline ends. This CDR3 comprises 16 residues. CDR3 region: CASSLEGGGWVRELFF. For the CDR3, the DNA is TGTGCCAGCAGCTTAGAAGGTGGAGGGTGGGTCAGGGAGCTGTTTTTT.

The chain uses TRBV6-4 and TRBJ2-1, with 9 bases aligning to TRBD2. The germline V gene has CDR1 MRHNA and CDR2 SNTAGT. Trimming took 5 bases from V and 3 from J; bases not matched to a gene: 5. This CDR3 contains 15 residues. The CDR3 region has the DNA TGTGCCAGCAGTAGGGTTAGCGGGAGCTACAATGAGCAGTTCTTC. Encoded protein: CASSRVSGSYNEQFF.

The chain uses TRBV19 and TRBJ1-2; 7 bases are a match to TRBD1. The germline V gene has CDR1 LNHDA and CDR2 SQIVND (reference sequence). The length of the CDR3 is 16 residues. V was clipped by 7 bases and J by 8 bases; unmatched bases: 19. CDR3 coding DNA: TGTGCCAGTAAGAGGCCGGGGACAGTTGGGGGCGAAGGCTACACCTTC. Translating gives CASKRPGTVGGEGYTF.

This clone has a single count. The gene calls are TRBV6-4 and TRBJ2-1, with 7 bases matching TRBD2. The CDR3 is 15 amino acids. Germline values: CDR1 MRHNA, CDR2 SNTAGT. J lost 8 bases, V lost 0 bases, and 7 bases had no gene match. The CDR3 here is CASSDSGGGPDEQFF. CDR3 coding DNA: TGTGCCAGCAGTGACTCTGGGGGAGGGCCCGATGAGCAGTTCTTC.

The V and J genes are TRBV7-9 and TRBJ1-1; the D is unclear. This CDR3 contains 13 residues. Trimming removed 5 bases at V and 5 bases at J, with 12 bases between. Germline V CDR1 and CDR2: SEHNR, FQNEAQ (reference sequence). The CDR3 sequence is CASSKRAVTEAFF. Here the CDR3 DNA reads TGTGCCAGCAGCAAACGGGCTGTTACTGAAGCTTTCTTT.

The rearrangement joins TRBV5-1 to TRBJ2-2; possible D gene TRBD1, 6 bases. The V gene lost 5 bases and the J gene lost 4 bases, with 18 bases spanning the gap. Germline V gives CDR1 SGHRS, CDR2 YFSETQ. This CDR3 is built from 16 residues. CDR3 sequence reads: CASSKRTARGTGELFF. The CDR3 DNA reads as TGCGCCAGCAGTAAAAGGACAGCTCGGGGCACCGGGGAGCTGTTTTTT.

This chain links TRBV7-2 with TRBJ1-5; 9 bases agree with TRBD1. Trimming at V came to 2 bases and at J to 6 bases, leaving 5 bases not matched to a gene. The CDR3 sequence is 15 residues long. Germline V lookup: CDR1 SGHTA, CDR2 FQGNSA. The CDR3, as DNA: TGTGCCAGCAGCTTAAGACAGGGGGAGAGTCAGCCCCAGCATTTT. Encoded protein: CASSLRQGESQPQHF.

The rearrangement uses TRBV5-1 and TRBJ2-7; 10 positions match TRBD1. The CDR3 is 13 amino acids. CDR1 is SGHRS, CDR2 YFSETQ, per germline. Trimming took 4 bases from V and 2 from J; bases not matched to a gene: 0. CDR3 sequence reads: CASSGTGAYEQYF. CDR3 sequence (DNA): TGCGCCAGCAGCGGGACAGGGGCCTACGAGCAGTACTTC.

This clone was picked up a small number of times. The chain links TRBV2 to TRBJ1-1, with D hard to call. The CDR3 consists of 11 residues. Germline assignment: CDR1 SNHLY and CDR2 FYNNEI. V was trimmed by 7 bases and J by 11 bases, leaving 14 bases between them. This chain's CDR3 is CASIREQTAFF. The CDR3 nucleotides are TGTGCCAGCATAAGGGAACAGACTGCTTTCTTT.

V is TRBV30 and J is TRBJ2-7; 8 bases fit TRBD1. Trimming removed 3 bases from V and 6 bases from J; junction bases left unmatched: 7. CDR1 and CDR2 (germline): GTSNPN, SVGIG (reference sequence). The length of the CDR3 is 13 residues. The CDR3 reads CAWSKDRAREQYF. As DNA, the CDR3 is TGTGCCTGGAGCAAGGACAGGGCCCGCGAGCAGTACTTC.

The J gene is TRBJ2-7, the V gene TRBV2; no clear D. The CDR3 totals 14 residues. Between the trimmed V and J ends, which lost 2 bases and 3 bases, there was a span of 11 bases. CDR1 is SNHLY, CDR2 FYNNEI, per germline. The CDR3 DNA reads as TGTGCCAGCAGTGAATGGCACCAACACTACGAGCAGTACTTC. Residues: CASSEWHQHYEQYF.